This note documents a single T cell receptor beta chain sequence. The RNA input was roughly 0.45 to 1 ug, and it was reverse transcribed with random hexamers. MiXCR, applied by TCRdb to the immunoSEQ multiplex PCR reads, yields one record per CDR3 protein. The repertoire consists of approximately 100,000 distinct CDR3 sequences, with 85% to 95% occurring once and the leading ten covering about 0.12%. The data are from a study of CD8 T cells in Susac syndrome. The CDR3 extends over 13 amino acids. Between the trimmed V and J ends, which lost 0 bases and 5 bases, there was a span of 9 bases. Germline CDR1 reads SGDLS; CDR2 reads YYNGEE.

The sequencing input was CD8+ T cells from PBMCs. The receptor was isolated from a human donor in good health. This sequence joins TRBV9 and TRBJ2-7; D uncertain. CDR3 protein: CASSVGLEDEQYF. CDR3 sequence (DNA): TGTGCCAGCAGCGTAGGACTCGAGGACGAGCAGTACTTC. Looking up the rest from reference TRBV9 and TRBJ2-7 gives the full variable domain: DSGVTQTPKHLITATGQRVTLRCSPRSGDLSVYWYQQSLDQGLQFLIQYYNGEERAKGNILERFSAQQFPDLHSELNLSSLELGDSALYFCASSVGLEDEQYFGPGTRLTVT.